The clone carrying this T cell receptor beta chain turned up a few times. The antigen is undetermined. This sample is drawn from a study of cytomegalovirus exposure and HLA in healthy donors. Overall study results and limits: Cytomegalovirus-associated status was assigned to 164 TCR beta chains. As confirmed in vitro, a few CMV-associated chains were specific for CMV antigens. A prior analysis recorded that most TCR beta V segments were productive about 87% or about 30% of the time. The study assumed roughly uniform donor sequencing depth for presence/absence analyses.

This CDR3 is built from 16 residues. Germline V gene sequence: CDR1 SGHTA, CDR2 FQGNSA. The J segment lost 6 bases and the V segment lost 3 bases, leaving 8 bases of the junction unmatched. The PCR was carried out with 60 Vbeta primers and 13 Jbeta primers. Here immunoSEQ multiplex PCR was the method, and the copy in TCRdb shows in-frame clones only, minus some. The table lists 100,000 to 150,000 clones, 17% of them singletons. V usage is TRBV7-2 and J usage is TRBJ2-3; 11 bases are a match to TRBD2. Sequencing input: PBMCs. The sequence was collected from a female donor in good health and CMV-seropositive. The CDR3 is CASSFSGGAGVDTQYF. In nucleotides, the CDR3 is TGTGCCAGCAGCTTTAGCGGGGGGGCGGGTGTGGATACGCAGTATTTT.